This T cell receptor (beta chain) came from a study of shared clonotypes between healthy human individuals. For the study at large: Donors were a couple of women and three men aged 18 to 49.

Germline V gives CDR1 SQVTM, CDR2 ANQGSEA. The CDR3 spans 14 residues. Trimming removed 2 bases from V and 11 bases from J; junction bases left unmatched: 14. Genomic DNA per cell subset filled all wells of several immunoSEQ plates. Ten immunoSEQ deep assay plates were used to sequence unsorted PBMC DNA. The data were produced by immunoSEQ multiplex PCR, yet TCRdb's version contains in-frame clones alone and is incomplete. The repertoire holds more than 450,000 clones, about four fifths seen once, with 10% to 15% in the top ten. This clone appeared a few times. V and J are TRBV29-1 and TRBJ2-5, with 7 nucleotides matching TRBD2. This receptor was taken from a woman between 40 and 55 years old in good health. Some clones in this sample may be carry-over from other donors' samples. Input material: PBMCs. CDR3 coding DNA: TGCAGCGTTGAAAAGGAGGGACTCCGGGGGGAGCAGTACTTC. It translates to CSVEKEGLRGEQYF. The variable domain in full, completed from reference TRBV29-1 and TRBJ2-5, reads SAVISQKPSRDICQRGTSLTIQCQVDSQVTMMFWYRQQPGQSLTLIATANQGSEATYESGFVIDKFPISRPNLTFSTLTVSNMSPEDSSIYLCSVEKEGLRGEQYFGPGTRLLVL.